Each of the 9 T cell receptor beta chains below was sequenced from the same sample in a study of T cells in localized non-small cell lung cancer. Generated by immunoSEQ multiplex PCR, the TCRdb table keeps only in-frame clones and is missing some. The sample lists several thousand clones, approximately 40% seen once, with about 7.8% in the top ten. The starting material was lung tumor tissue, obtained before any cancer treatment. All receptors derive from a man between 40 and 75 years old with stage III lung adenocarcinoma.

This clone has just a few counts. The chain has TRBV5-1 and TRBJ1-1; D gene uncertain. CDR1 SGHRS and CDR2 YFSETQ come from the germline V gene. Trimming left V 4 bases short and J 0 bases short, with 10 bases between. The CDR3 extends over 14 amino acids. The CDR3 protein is CASSPRFMNTEAFF. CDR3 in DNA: TGCGCCAGCAGCCCGCGTTTTATGAACACTGAAGCTTTCTTT.

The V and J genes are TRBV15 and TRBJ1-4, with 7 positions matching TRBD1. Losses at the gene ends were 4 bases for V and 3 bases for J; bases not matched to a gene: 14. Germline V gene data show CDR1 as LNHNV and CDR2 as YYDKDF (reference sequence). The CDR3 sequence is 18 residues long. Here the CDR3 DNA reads TGTGCCACCAGCACCGGGGACAGTTCAGTGGTGGCTAATGAAAAACTGTTTTTT. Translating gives CATSTGDSSVVANEKLFF.

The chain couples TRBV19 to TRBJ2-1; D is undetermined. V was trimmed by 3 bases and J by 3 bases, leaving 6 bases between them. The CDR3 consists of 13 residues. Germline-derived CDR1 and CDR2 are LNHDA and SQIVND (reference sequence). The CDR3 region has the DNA TGTGCCAGTAGTATCTCAATCTACAATGAGCAGTTCTTC. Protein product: CASSISIYNEQFF.

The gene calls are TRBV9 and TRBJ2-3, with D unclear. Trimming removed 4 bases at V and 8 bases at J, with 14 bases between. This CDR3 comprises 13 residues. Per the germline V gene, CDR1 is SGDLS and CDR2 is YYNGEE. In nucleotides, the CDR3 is TGTGCCAGCAGCATAGGGCCTTCTGGTACGCAGTATTTT. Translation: CASSIGPSGTQYF.

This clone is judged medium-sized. CDR3 amino acids: CASSLDRSEDYEQYF. The CDR3 bases are TGTGCCAGTAGTCTTGACAGATCCGAGGACTACGAGCAGTACTTC. This rearrangement joins TRBV19 to TRBJ2-7; D possibly corresponds to TRBD1 (5 bases). V lost 5 bases and J 3 bases, leaving 17 bases between the germline ends. CDR3 size: 15 residues. Germline CDR1 is LNHDA and CDR2 is SQIVND (reference sequence).

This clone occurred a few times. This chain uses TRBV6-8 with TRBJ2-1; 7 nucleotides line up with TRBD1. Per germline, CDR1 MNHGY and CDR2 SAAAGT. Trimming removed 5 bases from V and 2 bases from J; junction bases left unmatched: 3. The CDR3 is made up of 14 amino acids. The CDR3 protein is CASSDTGAYNEQFF. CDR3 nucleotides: TGTGCCAGCAGTGATACAGGGGCCTACAATGAGCAGTTCTTC.

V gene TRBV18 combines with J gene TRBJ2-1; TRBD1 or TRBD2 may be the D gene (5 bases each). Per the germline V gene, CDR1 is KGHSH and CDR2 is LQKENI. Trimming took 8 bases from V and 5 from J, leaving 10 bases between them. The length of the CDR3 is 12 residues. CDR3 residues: CASEGLDNEQFF. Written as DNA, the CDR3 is TGTGCCAGCGAGGGGCTGGACAATGAGCAGTTCTTC.

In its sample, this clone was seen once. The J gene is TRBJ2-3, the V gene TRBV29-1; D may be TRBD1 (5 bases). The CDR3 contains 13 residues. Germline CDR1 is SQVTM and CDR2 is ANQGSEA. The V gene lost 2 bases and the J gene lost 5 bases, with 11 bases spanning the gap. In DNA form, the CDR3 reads TGCAGCGTTGAAAGTCAGGGAAAAGATACGCAGTATTTT. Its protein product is CSVESQGKDTQYF.

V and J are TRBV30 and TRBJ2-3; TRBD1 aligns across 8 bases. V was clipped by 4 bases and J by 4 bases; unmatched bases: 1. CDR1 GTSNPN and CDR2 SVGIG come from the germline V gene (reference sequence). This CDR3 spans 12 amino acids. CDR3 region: CAWTGGSDTQYF. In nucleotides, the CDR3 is TGTGCCTGGACAGGGGGCTCAGATACGCAGTATTTT.